This T cell receptor (beta chain) was recovered during a study of T cell responses to AZD1222 COVID-19 vaccine. Study in general: Pooling of second doses given at about 4 or about 12 weeks was done.

Study-wide results and limits: Sampling that yielded the repertoires occurred only after the peak T cell response. Baseline serostatus was positive in only a handful of AZD1222 recipients.

Assay: immunoSEQ multiplex PCR; the TCRdb copy retains only in-frame clones and omits some. The sample has approximately 110,000 clones; around 90% are singletons. The CDR3 loop spans 15 amino acids. Deletions cut 0 bases from V and 3 bases from J, with 12 bases between. Germline CDR1 and CDR2: LGHNA and YSLEER. To note about this clone: Its antigen is not identified.

V gene TRBV4-3 combines with J gene TRBJ2-7, with D hard to call. Source: peripheral blood, taken on day 0 of AZD1222 vaccination. This clonotype was obtained from an adult in good health. Here the CDR3 DNA reads TGCGCCAGCAGCCAAGATCGTTGGCCAGGCTACGAGCAGTACTTC. Translating gives CASSQDRWPGYEQYF.